This record covers a single T cell receptor beta chain. The CDR3 spans 13 residues. Deletions cut 5 bases from V and 0 bases from J, with 6 bases between. The germline V gene encodes CDR1 SGHRS and CDR2 YFSETQ. This entry comes from a study of blood T cells in healthy people across ages. Study as a whole: T cells yielded about one barcoded beta molecule per two cells through template switching.

PCR was performed a second time for about 7 to 12 cycles using a sample-barcoded 5' primer and a J-beta primer mix. From the 5' RACE reads, TCRdb called clonotypes with MiXCR, one entry per CDR3 protein. This table has 850,000 or so distinct CDR3 sequences, 29% appearing once. Sample: blood. V is TRBV5-1 and J is TRBJ1-3; no firm D call. This clonotype was obtained from a woman at least 80 years old in good health. The DNA of the CDR3 is TGCGCCAGCAGGGACTACTCTGGAAACACCATATATTTT. This gives the protein CASRDYSGNTIYF.